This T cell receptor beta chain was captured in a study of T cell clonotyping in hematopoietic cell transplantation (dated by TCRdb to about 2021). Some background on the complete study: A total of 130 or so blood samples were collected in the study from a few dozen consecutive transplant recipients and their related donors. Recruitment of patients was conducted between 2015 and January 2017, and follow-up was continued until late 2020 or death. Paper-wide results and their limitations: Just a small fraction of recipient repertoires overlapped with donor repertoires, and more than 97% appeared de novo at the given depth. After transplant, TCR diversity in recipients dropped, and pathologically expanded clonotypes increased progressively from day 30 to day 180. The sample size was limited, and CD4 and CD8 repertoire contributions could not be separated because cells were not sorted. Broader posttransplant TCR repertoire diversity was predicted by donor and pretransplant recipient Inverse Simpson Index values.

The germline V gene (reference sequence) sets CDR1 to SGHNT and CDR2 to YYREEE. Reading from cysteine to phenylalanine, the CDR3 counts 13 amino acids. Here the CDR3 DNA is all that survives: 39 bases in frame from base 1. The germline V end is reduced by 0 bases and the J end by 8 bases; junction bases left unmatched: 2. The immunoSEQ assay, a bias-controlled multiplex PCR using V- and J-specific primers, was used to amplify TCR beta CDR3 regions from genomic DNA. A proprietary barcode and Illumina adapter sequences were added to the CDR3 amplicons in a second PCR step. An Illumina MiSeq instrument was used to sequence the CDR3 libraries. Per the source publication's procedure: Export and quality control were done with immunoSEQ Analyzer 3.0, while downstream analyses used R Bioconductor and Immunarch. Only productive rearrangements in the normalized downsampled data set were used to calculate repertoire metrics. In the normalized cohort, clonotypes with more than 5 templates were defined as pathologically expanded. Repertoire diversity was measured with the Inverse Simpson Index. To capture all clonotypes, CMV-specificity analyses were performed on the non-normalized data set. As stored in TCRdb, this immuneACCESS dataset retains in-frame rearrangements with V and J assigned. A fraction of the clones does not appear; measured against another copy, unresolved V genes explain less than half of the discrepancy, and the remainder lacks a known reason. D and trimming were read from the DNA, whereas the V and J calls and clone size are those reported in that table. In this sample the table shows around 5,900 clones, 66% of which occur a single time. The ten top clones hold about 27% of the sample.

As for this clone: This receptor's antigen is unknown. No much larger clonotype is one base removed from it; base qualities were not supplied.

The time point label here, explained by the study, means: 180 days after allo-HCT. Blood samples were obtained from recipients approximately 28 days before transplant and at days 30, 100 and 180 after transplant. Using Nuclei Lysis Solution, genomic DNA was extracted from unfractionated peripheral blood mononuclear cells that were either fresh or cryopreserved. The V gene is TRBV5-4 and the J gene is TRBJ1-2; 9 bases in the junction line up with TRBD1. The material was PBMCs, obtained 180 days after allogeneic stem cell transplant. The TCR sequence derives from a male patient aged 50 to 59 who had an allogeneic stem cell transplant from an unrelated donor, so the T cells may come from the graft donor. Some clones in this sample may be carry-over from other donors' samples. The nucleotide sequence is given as TGTGCCAGCAGCTTGGGGACAGGGGCAGGCTACACCTTC. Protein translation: CASSLGTGAGYTF. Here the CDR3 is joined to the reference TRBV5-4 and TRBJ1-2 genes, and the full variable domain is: ETGVTQSPTHLIKTRGQQVTLRCSSQSGHNTVSWYQQALGQGPQFIFQYYREEENGRGNFPPRFSGLQFPNYSSELNVNALELDDSALYLCASSLGTGAGYTFGSGTRLTVV.